These 19 T cell receptor beta chains share one sample of origin, sequenced in a study of immune reconstitution after stem cell transplant in scleroderma. One entry per CDR3 protein, called by TCRdb with MiXCR from the RT-PCR reads. The sample yields around 2,000 distinct CDR3 sequences, roughly 8.6% seen once. The sample was gathered before or after autologous hematopoietic stem cell transplantation (not recorded which). The receptors were sampled from a male donor with systemic sclerosis.

Sample share makes this clonotype medium-sized (0.01 to 0.1%). The V gene is TRBV10-2, the J gene TRBJ1-1, with D possibly matching TRBD1 (5 bases). Germline V gene sequence: CDR1 WSHSY, CDR2 SAAADI. With 7 bases removed from V and 5 bases from J, the gap between germline ends came to 14 bases. The CDR3 runs to 13 residues. CDR3 protein: CASTDGGRTEAFF. The CDR3 DNA reads as TGCGCCAGCACCGACGGGGGAAGGACTGAAGCTTTCTTT.

As for this clonotype: This clone may be a read error of a much larger clone one base away. This chain's CDR3 is CGARDRATSDTEQFF. The CDR3 DNA sequence: TGCGGTGCTAGAGATCGAGCTACCTCAGATACTGAGCAGTTCTTC. V and J are TRBV20-1 and TRBJ2-1; D gene ambiguous. Germline V gene lookup returns CDR1 DFQATT and CDR2 SNEGSKA (reference sequence). The CDR3 spans 15 residues.

By share, this clonotype ranks as medium-sized. This chain connects TRBV20-1 to TRBJ1-5; 10 nucleotides match TRBD1. The V gene's germline CDR1 is DFQATT and CDR2 SNEGSKA (reference sequence). The length of the CDR3 is 18 residues. Germline trimming cut 6 bases from V and 0 bases from J; bases unmatched to any gene: 14. The DNA for the CDR3 is TGCAGTGCGCCGGGACAGGGGAAGGGGGCCTATAGCAATCAGCCCCAGCATTTT. This codes for CSAPGQGKGAYSNQPQHF.

This clonotype was picked up a small number of times. This chain joins TRBV30 and TRBJ2-1; TRBD1 might be the D (6 bases). The germline V and J ends were trimmed by 2 bases and 7 bases, with 9 bases remaining between them. Germline CDR1 is GTSNPN and CDR2 is SVGIG (reference sequence). The CDR3 is 12 residues long. In DNA form, the CDR3 reads TGTGCCTGGAGTAGGGGGTGGAATGAGCAGTTCTTC. Translating it yields CAWSRGWNEQFF.

In its sample, this clonotype ranks as medium-sized. The chain joins TRBV29-1 to TRBJ2-3; D perhaps matches TRBD2 (5 bases). The CDR3 length is 10 residues. Looked up from germline, CDR1 is SQVTM and CDR2 is ANQGSEA. Trimming removed 3 bases from V and 9 bases from J, with 7 bases in between. The CDR3 loop is CSVDRGTQYF. CDR3 DNA sequence: TGCAGCGTTGACAGAGGGACGCAGTATTTT.

This clonotype is medium-sized (0.01 to 0.1%). CDR3 nucleotide sequence: TGTGCCAGCAGCCATAGCGGGGGGGCCGGGGTTAGCACAGATACGCAGTATTTT. Protein sequence: CASSHSGGAGVSTDTQYF. The chain carries TRBV3-1 and TRBJ2-3; 11 bases line up with TRBD2. The germline gives CDR1 LGHDT, CDR2 YNNKEL (reference sequence). The CDR3 is made up of 18 amino acids. After removal of 3 bases from V and 0 bases from J, the junction contained 8 bases not matched to a gene.

This clonotype is termed medium-sized. The chain is built from TRBV7-2 and TRBJ1-5; possible D gene TRBD1, 5 bases. The CDR3 is made up of 15 amino acids. V was shortened by 5 bases and J by 3 bases, with 14 bases between the two germline ends. CDR1 SGHTA and CDR2 FQGNSA come from the germline V gene. CDR3 in DNA: TGTGCCAGCAGCCCATCTCCGGGGCCCAATCAGCCCCAGCATTTT. As protein: CASSPSPGPNQPQHF.

In its sample, this clonotype is medium-sized. The chain employs TRBV12-3 or TRBV12-4 and TRBJ1-2; 7 nucleotides align to TRBD1. J gave up 4 bases and V 4 bases, and 3 bases lay outside the gene matches. This CDR3 has 13 amino acids. The CDR3 protein is CASSWGQSYGYTF. CDR3 nucleotide sequence: TGTGCCAGCAGTTGGGGACAGAGCTATGGCTACACCTTC.

By sample fraction, this clonotype is medium-sized (0.01 to 0.1%). The rearrangement uses TRBV20-1 and TRBJ2-5, with TRBD2 identical over 15 bases. V gave up 2 bases and J gave up 1 base; unmatched junction bases: 8. Germline loops: CDR1 DFQATT, CDR2 SNEGSKA (reference sequence). This CDR3 comprises 18 residues. The CDR3 spells CSARPPWTSGRVQETQYF. The CDR3 DNA reads TGCAGTGCTAGACCCCCCTGGACTAGCGGGAGGGTCCAAGAGACCCAGTACTTC.

By sample fraction, this clonotype is medium-sized. V usage is TRBV13 and J usage is TRBJ2-3; 7 bases fit TRBD1. This CDR3 contains 14 residues. The V segment lost 5 bases and the J segment 2 bases; nucleotides outside the gene matches: 4. CDR1 is PRHDT, CDR2 FYEKMQ, per germline (reference sequence). DNA of the CDR3: TGTGCCAGCAGCCTCGGGACAGACACAGATACGCAGTATTTT. Translating gives CASSLGTDTDTQYF. Drawing the rest from reference TRBV13 and TRBJ2-3, the complete variable domain is AAGVIQSPRHLIKEKRETATLKCYPIPRHDTVYWYQQGPGQDPQFLISFYEKMQSDKGSIPDRFSAQQFSDYHSELNMSSLELGDSALYFCASSLGTDTDTQYFGPGTRLTVL.

A word on this clonotype: Mismatch with germline at one junction end may stem from a read error. The chain employs TRBV28 and TRBJ2-3; D not certain. Germline assignment: CDR1 MDHEN and CDR2 SYDVKM. This CDR3 is built from 15 residues. The CDR3 sequence is CAGSSSSFYTETQYF. DNA of the CDR3: TGTGCCGGCAGCTCCTCATCCTTTTATACAGAAACGCAGTATTTT.

The genes are TRBV6-2 or TRBV6-3 and TRBJ1-1; D is uncertain. The V gene's germline CDR1 is MNHEY and CDR2 SVGEGT. V was trimmed by 6 bases and J by 5 bases, leaving 7 bases between them. This CDR3 spans 11 amino acids. The CDR3 nucleotides read TGTGCCAGCAGGTCCCGTACTGAAGCTTTCTTT. The encoded protein is CASRSRTEAFF.

This clonotype was seen more than once but under ten times. CDR3 sequence (DNA): TGTGCCAGCAGGGCGTGGGGTAGTTCACCCCTCCACTTT. Amino acid sequence: CASRAWGSSPLHF. The chain is built from TRBV28 and TRBJ1-6; the D is unclear. The V end was cut by 6 bases, the J end by 9 bases, with 12 bases between. This CDR3 spans 13 amino acids. From germline, CDR1 is MDHEN and CDR2 SYDVKM.

This clonotype is deemed medium-sized (0.01 to 0.1%). V is TRBV20-1 and J is TRBJ2-1, with 10 bases identical to TRBD2. The CDR3 is made up of 15 amino acids. Germline CDR1 is DFQATT and CDR2 is SNEGSKA (reference sequence). The trim removed 5 bases at V and 5 bases at J, leaving 9 bases unmatched. CDR3 DNA: TGCAGTGCTGAAACCGGGACTAGCGTTAACAATGAGCAGTTCTTC. Its translation is CSAETGTSVNNEQFF.

By share of the sample, this clonotype is medium-sized. The chain has TRBV29-1 and TRBJ2-7; D possibly corresponds to TRBD2 (6 bases). V shed 3 bases and J shed 3 bases, with 18 bases lying between them. This CDR3 spans 15 amino acids. Germline V gene data show CDR1 as SQVTM and CDR2 as ANQGSEA. In nucleotides, the CDR3 is TGCAGCGTTGAGTATGGGGGAGGTCGTGACTACGAGCAGTACTTC. Its protein is CSVEYGGGRDYEQYF.

By share, this clonotype ranks as medium-sized (0.01 to 0.1%). The gene calls are TRBV20-1 and TRBJ2-2, with 7 bases fitting TRBD1. Unmatched junction bases numbered 5, after V lost 6 bases and J lost 1 base. The CDR3 loop spans 14 amino acids. CDR1 and CDR2 from the germline V gene are DFQATT and SNEGSKA (reference sequence). The CDR3 region is CSAPGQKNTGELFF. In DNA, the CDR3 is TGCAGTGCCCCGGGACAGAAGAACACCGGGGAGCTGTTTTTT.

This clonotype counts as hyperexpanded. The chain links TRBV29-1 to TRBJ1-1, with 7 positions matching TRBD1. The CDR3 is 17 residues long. In germline, CDR1 is SQVTM, CDR2 ANQGSEA. Losses at the gene ends were 6 bases for V and 4 bases for J; bases not matched to a gene: 20. The CDR3 region is CSVGQLALEGEGTEAFF. CDR3 in DNA: TGCAGCGTGGGACAGCTGGCTTTGGAGGGCGAAGGCACTGAAGCTTTCTTT.

The chain links TRBV5-6 to TRBJ1-1; D remains ambiguous. The germline V gene has CDR1 SGHDT and CDR2 YYEEEE. The length of the CDR3 is 14 residues. V was clipped by 4 bases and J by 0 bases, with 10 bases between them. The CDR3 sequence is CASSHQFLNTEAFF. DNA of the CDR3: TGTGCCAGCAGCCACCAATTTTTGAACACTGAAGCTTTCTTT.

This clonotype is medium-sized. The chain recombines TRBV2 with TRBJ2-1; a possible D gene is TRBD2 (5 bases). Germline loops: CDR1 SNHLY, CDR2 FYNNEI. Between the trimmed V and J ends, which lost 7 bases and 4 bases, there was a span of 11 bases. There are 13 residues in the CDR3. Here the CDR3 DNA reads TGTGCCAGCAAAGGCAGGACTTACAATGAGCAGTTCTTC. This sequence encodes CASKGRTYNEQFF.